This T cell receptor (beta chain) comes out of a study of siplizumab effects on memory and regulatory T cells. General study findings and limits: Mean Treg-derived proportions of mappable alloreactive CD4+ clones were less than 75% for siplizumab and 26.9% for controls.

The table came from immunoSEQ multiplex PCR; TCRdb's copy has only in-frame clones and leaves some out. Found here are roughly 100,000 clones, roughly 91% of them singletons; the top ten hold approximately 0.32%. Comments on this clone: Its antigen is still unknown.

Per the germline V gene, CDR1 is MNHNY and CDR2 is SVGAGI (reference sequence). The CDR3 sequence is 11 residues long. With 4 bases removed from V and 2 bases from J, the gap between germline ends came to 0 bases. This receptor was identified in a human donor in good health. Sequencing was carried out using CD4+ T cells sorted from blood. The V and J genes are TRBV6-6 and TRBJ2-4, with D hard to call. CDR3 amino acids: CASSSKNIQYF. In DNA form, the CDR3 reads TGTGCCAGCAGTTCCAAAAACATTCAGTACTTC.